This T cell receptor (beta chain) was sequenced during a study of T cell responses to AZD1222 COVID-19 vaccine. Whole-study findings and limits: Epitopes outside B.1.351 and B.1.1.7 mutated regions reportedly drew nearly half of spike TCRs.

Profiling relied on immunoSEQ multiplex PCR, and the TCRdb table lists in-frame clones only, not all of them. The sample lists approximately 110,000 clones; around 87% were seen once. About this clone itself: Its antigen is not identified.

The CDR3 is made up of 13 amino acids. V lost 4 bases to trimming and J lost 0 bases, with 6 bases between them. The sample here was peripheral blood, taken on day 0 of AZD1222 vaccination. V and J are TRBV12-3 or TRBV12-4 and TRBJ2-5, with unresolved D. The receptor was isolated from an adult in good health. Written as DNA, the CDR3 is TGTGCCAGCAGTTCGTGGGACCAAGAGACCCAGTACTTC. Encoded protein: CASSSWDQETQYF.